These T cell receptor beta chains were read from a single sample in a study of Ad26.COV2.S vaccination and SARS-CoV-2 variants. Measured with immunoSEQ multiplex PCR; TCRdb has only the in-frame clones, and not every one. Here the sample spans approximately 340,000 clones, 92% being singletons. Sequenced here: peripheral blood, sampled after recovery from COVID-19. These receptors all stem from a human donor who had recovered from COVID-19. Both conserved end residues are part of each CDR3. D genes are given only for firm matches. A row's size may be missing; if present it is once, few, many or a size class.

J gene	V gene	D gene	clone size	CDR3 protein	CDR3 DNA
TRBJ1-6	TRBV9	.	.	CASSANIWVAHDSPLHF	TGTGCCAGCAGCGCCAACATTTGGGTGGCCCACGATTCACCCCTCCACTTT
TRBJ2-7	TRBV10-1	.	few	CASSEGQGPLVEQYF	TGCGCCAGCAGTGAAGGGCAGGGGCCCCTCGTAGAGCAGTACTTC
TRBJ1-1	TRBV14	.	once	CASSPKQGRHRMNTEAFF	TGTGCCAGCAGCCCTAAGCAAGGGAGACATCGGATGAACACTGAAGCTTTCTTT
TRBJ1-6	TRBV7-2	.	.	CASSLGTASHSPLHF	TGTGCCAGCAGCTTAGGGACAGCCTCTCATTCACCCCTCCACTTT
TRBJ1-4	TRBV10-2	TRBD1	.	CASSESGTGAEKLFF	TGCGCCAGCAGTGAGTCAGGGACAGGCGCCGAAAAACTGTTTTTT
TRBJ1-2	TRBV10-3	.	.	CAIRTDSARRF	TGTGCCATCAGGACCGACAGCGCGAGGCGTTTC
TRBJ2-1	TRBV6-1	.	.	CASSEVFGEQFF	TGTGCCAGCAGTGAAGTTTTTGGTGAGCAGTTCTTC
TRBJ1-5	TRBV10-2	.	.	CASSESRQDQPQHF	TGCGCCAGCAGTGAGTCGAGGCAAGATCAGCCCCAGCATTTT
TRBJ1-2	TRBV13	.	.	CASSVYRNVVYGYTF	TGTGCCAGCAGCGTTTACAGGAATGTAGTCTATGGCTACACCTTC
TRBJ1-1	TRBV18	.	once	CASSLIEDTEAFF	TGTGCCAGCTCCCTCATTGAGGACACTGAAGCTTTCTTT
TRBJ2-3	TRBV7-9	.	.	CASSLNGDTQYF	TGTGCCAGCAGCTTGAACGGGGATACGCAGTATTTT
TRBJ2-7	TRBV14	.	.	CASQGGETYEQYF	TGTGCCAGCCAGGGGGGAGAAACCTACGAGCAGTACTTC
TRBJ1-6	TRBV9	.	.	CASSLGGGGSPLHF	TGTGCCAGCAGCCTAGGGGGTGGAGGTTCACCCCTCCACTTT
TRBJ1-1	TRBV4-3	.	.	CASSQDAWSSTEAFF	TGCGCCAGCAGCCAAGATGCCTGGTCGAGCACTGAAGCTTTCTTT
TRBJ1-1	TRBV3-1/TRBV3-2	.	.	CASSLSDRETEAFF	TGTGCCAGCAGCCTCTCCGACAGAGAGACTGAAGCTTTCTTT
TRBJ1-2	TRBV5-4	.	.	CASSLKGGPASLGYTF	TGTGCCAGCAGCTTGAAAGGCGGTCCCGCGTCCCTAGGCTACACCTTC
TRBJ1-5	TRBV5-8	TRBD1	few	CASSVGQGYSNQPQHF	TGTGCCAGCAGCGTAGGACAGGGCTATAGCAATCAGCCCCAGCATTTT
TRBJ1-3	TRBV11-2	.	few	CASSLGKLSSGNTIYF	TGTGCCAGCAGCTTAGGGAAGCTTAGCTCTGGAAACACCATATATTTT
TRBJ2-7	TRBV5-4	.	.	CASSLGHTSEQYF	TGTGCCAGCAGCTTGGGACATACCAGCGAGCAGTACTTC
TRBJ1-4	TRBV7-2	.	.	CASSLAGQVYEKLFF	TGTGCCAGCAGCTTAGCGGGTCAGGTTTATGAAAAACTGTTTTTT
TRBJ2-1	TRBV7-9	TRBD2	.	CASSPNLNSGGWNEQFF	TGTGCCAGCAGCCCTAACCTTAATAGCGGGGGTTGGAATGAGCAGTTCTTC
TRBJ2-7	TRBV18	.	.	CASSRMTGNGYEQYF	TGTGCCAGCTCTCGGATGACAGGAAACGGCTACGAGCAGTACTTC